The rows below give T cell receptor beta chains drawn from one sample of a study of blood T cell repertoires in COVID-19. TCRdb's copy holds only in-frame clones and misses some; the assay was immunoSEQ multiplex PCR. The table lists 100,000 to 150,000 clones, about 80% of them singletons. Sequenced sample: peripheral blood. These receptors were taken from a woman aged 45-65 years with acute or convalescent COVID-19. Both conserved end residues are part of each CDR3. D genes are given only for firm matches. Some rows mark clone size as missing; the rest say once, few, many or name a class of expanded clone.

CDR3nt,CDR3aa,j_gene,v_gene,abundance,d_gene
TGTGCCAGCAGCTTACCTCAGCGGAACACTGAAGCTTTCTTT,CASSLPQRNTEAFF,TRBJ1-1,TRBV13,-,-
TGCGCCAGCAGTAAGGGGCACGACCTAGAAAAACTGTTTTTT,CASSKGHDLEKLFF,TRBJ1-4,TRBV5-1,few,-
TGTGCCACCAGACCGGGACAGGGATTAGGAGAGACCCAGTACTTC,CATRPGQGLGETQYF,TRBJ2-5,TRBV15,-,TRBD1
TGTGCCAGCAGCTCGGACAGAGGAACCGGGGAGCTGTTTTTT,CASSSDRGTGELFF,TRBJ2-2,TRBV5-6,-,-
TGTGCCAGCAGCCAAGGGCTAGCGGGGAATACCGGGGAGCTGTTTTTT,CASSQGLAGNTGELFF,TRBJ2-2,TRBV3-1/TRBV3-2,-,TRBD2
TGCGCCAGCAGCTTAACCTTAGCGGGAGGAGAGACCCAGTACTTC,CASSLTLAGGETQYF,TRBJ2-5,TRBV5-1,-,TRBD2
TGTGCCAGCAGCCCCGGACAGGGATGGAACACTGAAGCTTTCTTT,CASSPGQGWNTEAFF,TRBJ1-1,TRBV3-1/TRBV3-2,-,TRBD1
TGTGCCAGCAGCCAACAGGGGGAGCTTCCAGATACGCAGTATTTT,CASSQQGELPDTQYF,TRBJ2-3,TRBV3-1/TRBV3-2,-,TRBD1
TGTGCCAGTTCAGACAGGGGGCGGATCCTATCGAAGGACGAGCAGTACTTC,CASSDRGRILSKDEQYF,TRBJ2-7,TRBV5-6,-,TRBD1
TGTGCCAGCAGCCAACAGGGTTTTTTGGACACTGAAGCTTTCTTT,CASSQQGFLDTEAFF,TRBJ1-1,TRBV2,few,-
TGTGCCACTCAGACAGGGAGGCGTTACACCGGGGAGCTGTTTTTT,CATQTGRRYTGELFF,TRBJ2-2,TRBV25-1,-,-
TGTGCCAGCAGCTCTACTCCGGGACAGGGTGGAGAGACCCAGTACTTC,CASSSTPGQGGETQYF,TRBJ2-5,TRBV7-9,-,TRBD1
TGTGCCAGCAGCTTGCTTGCGAGGGGCTACACCTTC,CASSLLARGYTF,TRBJ1-2,TRBV5-8,-,-
TGTGCCAGCAGCCCCGACGGGTGGAGCGGGGAGCTGTTTTTT,CASSPDGWSGELFF,TRBJ2-2,TRBV11-1,-,-
TGTGCCAGCAGCTTGTCCGGGTCTAGCAATCAGCCCCAGCATTTT,CASSLSGSSNQPQHF,TRBJ1-5,TRBV5-5,-,-
TGTGCCAGCAGCTCGGGTAGCGGGAGTGGCACAGATACGCAGTATTTT,CASSSGSGSGTDTQYF,TRBJ2-3,TRBV6-2/TRBV6-3,once,TRBD2
TGCGCCAGCAGCTTAACAGGGGGCTACGAGCAGTACTTC,CASSLTGGYEQYF,TRBJ2-7,TRBV5-1,-,TRBD1
TGTGCCAGCAGTTCGGATAGGAGGCTCTATGGCTACACCTTC,CASSSDRRLYGYTF,TRBJ1-2,TRBV28,few,-
TGCGCCAGCAGCCAAGGGGACAGGGTGGCTGGCTACACCTTC,CASSQGDRVAGYTF,TRBJ1-2,TRBV4-1,-,TRBD1
TGTGCCAGCAGCGGAGGGAGTATTATTGCGGGGGCCCTCGAGACCCAGTACTTC,CASSGGSIIAGALETQYF,TRBJ2-5,TRBV5-8,-,-
TGCGCCAGCAGCTGGTCCGGGACAGACTACGAGCAGTACTTC,CASSWSGTDYEQYF,TRBJ2-7,TRBV5-1,once,TRBD1
TGTGCCAGCAGCGTAGGGCAGTCCTCCTACAATGAGCAGTTCTTC,CASSVGQSSYNEQFF,TRBJ2-1,TRBV9,-,-
TGTGCCAGCAGCTTAGCGCTGAGGGCTACGTTCTCGGGCTATGGCTACACCTTC,CASSLALRATFSGYGYTF,TRBJ1-2,TRBV7-2,-,-
TGTGCCAGTAGTATGTCGGTAGCTAACTATGGCTACACCTTC,CASSMSVANYGYTF,TRBJ1-2,TRBV19,few,-
TGTGCCAGCAGTGACCCAGGGACAGGGGGCAGCTATGGCTACACCTTC,CASSDPGTGGSYGYTF,TRBJ1-2,TRBV2,-,TRBD1
TGCAGTGCTAGAGGACAAGTCTACACCTTC,CSARGQVYTF,TRBJ1-2,TRBV20-1,-,-
TGTGCCAGCAGCTCTGGGACAGCCTCTCTTCCTTCCTATGGCTACACCTTC,CASSSGTASLPSYGYTF,TRBJ1-2,TRBV5-8,-,TRBD1
TGTGCCAGCAGTAAGGACAGACACAATGAGCAGTTCTTC,CASSKDRHNEQFF,TRBJ2-1,TRBV2,-,-
TGTGCCAGCAGCCGGGGGTCGGATCAGCCCCAGCATTTT,CASSRGSDQPQHF,TRBJ1-5,TRBV9,-,-
TGTGCCACCAGTCCGGGGTCAATCACAGATACGCAGTATTTT,CATSPGSITDTQYF,TRBJ2-3,TRBV15,-,-
TGTGCCAGCAGTTTTTTGGGGGGAACCCAAGAGACCCAGTACTTC,CASSFLGGTQETQYF,TRBJ2-5,TRBV27,once,-
TGTGCCAGCAGTGTGGGGGGGGGCGGAAGCAATCAGCCCCAGCATTTT,CASSVGGGGSNQPQHF,TRBJ1-5,TRBV2,-,-
TGTGCCAGCAGTGAAGTTGATAGCGGGGGGCGGGATACGCAGTATTTT,CASSEVDSGGRDTQYF,TRBJ2-3,TRBV6-1,few,TRBD2
TGTGCCAGCAGATCCGACAGGCTGACTGGGGATACGCAGTATTTT,CASRSDRLTGDTQYF,TRBJ2-3,TRBV6-5,-,-
TGTGCCAGCAGGGGCGAGGGCCAGCCCCAGCATTTT,CASRGEGQPQHF,TRBJ1-5,TRBV2,-,-
TGTGCCAGCAGTTTTCTCACAGGGAACACTGAAGCTTTCTTT,CASSFLTGNTEAFF,TRBJ1-1,TRBV28,few,-
TGTGCCAGCAGTGACACAGGGACCCCGGGGACTGAAGCTTTCTTT,CASSDTGTPGTEAFF,TRBJ1-1,TRBV6-1,-,-
TGTGCCAGCAGCTTAGAGAGAGGGGGCTACGAGCAGTACTTC,CASSLERGGYEQYF,TRBJ2-7,TRBV11-2,-,-
TGTGCCAGCAGCCAAGGGGGCCAGGTTATGACCGGGGAGCTGTTTTTT,CASSQGGQVMTGELFF,TRBJ2-2,TRBV4-2,few,-
TGTGCCAGCAGTAGAACTAGCGGAAGGACCGGGGAGCTGTTTTTT,CASSRTSGRTGELFF,TRBJ2-2,TRBV27,-,TRBD2
TGTGCCAGCAGCGGCCCTCAGGGGCCGGGCAATCAGCCCCAGCATTTT,CASSGPQGPGNQPQHF,TRBJ1-5,TRBV9,once,-
TGTGCCAGCAGCTTTAGCGGGGGGGCGGGAGAGACCCAGTACTTC,CASSFSGGAGETQYF,TRBJ2-5,TRBV7-8,-,TRBD2
TGTGCCAGCAGTTTACTAGCGAGTAAAGAGACCCAGTACTTC,CASSLLASKETQYF,TRBJ2-5,TRBV28,-,-
TGCGCCAGCAGCTCAACCGGGTCGGCTTTCTTT,CASSSTGSAFF,TRBJ1-1,TRBV5-1,-,-
TGTGCCACCAGCAGTGGATTTTACAGGGGGACAGATACGCAGTATTTT,CATSSGFYRGTDTQYF,TRBJ2-3,TRBV15,-,TRBD1
TGCGCCAGCAGCAGGGGACAGGGTGTTCGCGTTGGCTACACCTTC,CASSRGQGVRVGYTF,TRBJ1-2,TRBV5-1,-,TRBD1
TGTGCCAGCAGTAACCTAGCGGGGGGGAGTGGTGAGCAGTTCTTC,CASSNLAGGSGEQFF,TRBJ2-1,TRBV5-6,-,TRBD2
TGCGCCAGCAGCCAAGAGGACAGGGAGGGTAGTTCACCCCTCCACTTT,CASSQEDREGSSPLHF,TRBJ1-6,TRBV4-1,-,TRBD1
TGCAGTGCTAGTTTCGGGATTAACACCATATATTTT,CSASFGINTIYF,TRBJ1-3,TRBV20-1,-,-
TGTGCCAGCAGTTTCTCAACGGGGGCTGAAGCTTTCTTT,CASSFSTGAEAFF,TRBJ1-1,TRBV12-3/TRBV12-4,-,-
TGTGCCAGCAGCCTGACAGGGAACACTGAAGCTTTCTTT,CASSLTGNTEAFF,TRBJ1-1,TRBV3-1/TRBV3-2,-,-
TGTGCCAGCAGCCTGGGAGGGGGGGAAAAACTGTTTTTT,CASSLGGGEKLFF,TRBJ1-4,TRBV3-1/TRBV3-2,-,-
TGCGCCAGCAGTGGGCTAGCGGGGGGGACCGGGGAGCTGTTTTTT,CASSGLAGGTGELFF,TRBJ2-2,TRBV10-2,-,TRBD2
TGTGCCAGCCGAAGCCATTGGGCTAGCGGTCCGAACACCGGGGAGCTGTTTTTT,CASRSHWASGPNTGELFF,TRBJ2-2,TRBV28,-,TRBD2
TGTGCCAGCAGCTCTAGGATCTATGGCTACACCTTC,CASSSRIYGYTF,TRBJ1-2,TRBV5-6,few,-
TGTGCCAGCAGCCAATTTGCGGGAATTAACACCGGGGAGCTGTTTTTT,CASSQFAGINTGELFF,TRBJ2-2,TRBV16,once,-
TGCAGTGCGAGTTCTCTTAACGGGGTGAAGAACACTGAAGCTTTCTTT,CSASSLNGVKNTEAFF,TRBJ1-1,TRBV20-1,-,-
TGCAGCGTTGGCAGAAACAATGAGCAGTTCTTC,CSVGRNNEQFF,TRBJ2-1,TRBV29-1,-,-
TGTGCCAGCAGTGAAACAGTATACAATGAGCAGTTCTTC,CASSETVYNEQFF,TRBJ2-1,TRBV28,-,-